This T cell receptor beta chain was observed in a study of T-cell memory formation after mild COVID-19. About the research overall: Largely, the TCR clusters proved donor specific.

Germline trimming cut 3 bases from V and 9 bases from J; bases unmatched to any gene: 11. The CDR3 has 14 amino acids. Germline loops: CDR1 SEHNR, CDR2 FQNEAQ (reference sequence). Regarding this clonotype: Its antigen is not known.

A single record per CDR3 protein comes from TCRdb applying MiXCR to the 5' RACE reads. Here the sample spans roughly 400,000 distinct CDR3 sequences, around 17% being singletons. Study-level findings and limits: From day 15 to 85, contracting clones were balanced between CD4 and CD8, whereas later expanders leaned toward CD4+. Most CD4+ clones that shrank were in CM and EM, while CD8+ ones turned up in EMRA.

The chain carries TRBV7-9 and TRBJ2-7, with TRBD2 identical over 7 bases. Sequenced material: PBMCs or a T cell subset sorted from them (not recorded which). The TCR comes from a man aged 18 to 35 who had mild COVID-19 (a few samples of this study predate the infection). Cell type and time point are not known. The CDR3 DNA is TGTGCCAGCAGCTTGGGAGGGGAGCTACGAGGGCAGTACTTC. Its translation is CASSLGGELRGQYF.